At least ten counts were recorded for the clone carrying this T cell receptor (beta chain). This CDR3 has 12 residues. The J segment lost 5 bases and the V segment lost 5 bases, leaving 5 bases of the junction unmatched. From germline, CDR1 is DFQATT and CDR2 SNEGSKA (reference sequence). TCRbeta library preparation incorporated unique molecular identifiers. TCRdb fed the PCR reads into MiXCR, producing one record per CDR3 protein. The sample consists of roughly 590,000 distinct CDR3 sequences, 16% of them appearing once. These data originate in a study of T-cell reconstitution after alpha-beta-depleted transplantation in children.

This sample comprised PBMCs from the stem cell graft donor, obtained from the stem cell graft. The V call is TRBV20-1, the J call TRBJ2-7; 8 nucleotides match TRBD1. The clonotype comes from a human donor who donated a stem cell graft to a child with acute myeloid leukemia. CDR3 in DNA: TGCAGTGCTCTCGGACAGGGCCACGAGCAGTACGTC. This codes for CSALGQGHEQYV.